The T cell receptor (beta chain) under discussion was sequenced for a study of shared clonotypes between healthy human individuals. Donation came from healthy HIV-negative adults that had no recent acute infections or vaccinations. Within Nashville, Tennessee resided all donors, each a Caucasian adult. Samples underwent the assay at deep level. Assay used: immunoSEQ multiplex PCR; TCRdb lists only in-frame clones, some missing. The profile shows hundreds of thousands of clones, 70% to 80% of them singletons. Sequences were obtained from PBMCs. The sequence came from a woman aged 35 to 49 in good health. Some clones in this sample may be carry-over from other donors' samples.

CDR3 DNA: TGCGCCAGCAGCTTGGGAAGCGCGGAGCAAAACAATGAGCAGTTCTTC. Protein product: CASSLGSAEQNNEQFF. The chain combines TRBV5-1 with TRBJ2-1; D gene unclear. The V end was cut by 0 bases, the J end by 5 bases, with 15 bases between. Germline-derived CDR1 and CDR2 are SGHRS and YFSETQ. There are 16 residues in the CDR3.